These T cell receptor beta chains were read from a single sample in a study of CXCR3-negative and CXCR3-positive naive CD8 T cells. With the 5' RACE reads reprocessed, TCRdb shows one record per CDR3 protein and no DNA. The data include some 130,000 distinct CDR3 sequences; the top ten clones carry 0.45% to 0.6%. Sequenced input: naive CXCR3- CD8+ T cells from blood. Every receptor here comes from a human donor in good health. Some clones in this sample may be carry-over from other donors' samples. The CDR3 runs from the conserved cysteine through the conserved F or W.

V gene	J gene	CDR3 protein
TRBV7-3	TRBJ2-1	CASSLTGTGAQQFF
TRBV6-2/TRBV6-3	TRBJ2-7	CASSYSRTRVDEQYF
TRBV5-6	TRBJ2-1	CASSLTGGINEQFF
TRBV29-1	TRBJ2-5	CSAWGGRETQYF
TRBV20-1	TRBJ2-7	CSAKGLVRAYEQYF
TRBV6-6	TRBJ2-1	CASSSTEYNEQFF
TRBV4-1	TRBJ2-3	CASSQTWTAADTQYF
TRBV28	TRBJ2-7	CASSSHRDRVHEQYF
TRBV27	TRBJ2-2	CASSLVAAGGELFF
TRBV30	TRBJ2-2	CAWSVSGELFF
TRBV12-3/TRBV12-4	TRBJ2-1	CASNQGGPYNEQFF
TRBV28	TRBJ2-7	CASSWAGSYEQYF
TRBV2	TRBJ1-4	CASSVLLLPGGSTNEKLFF
TRBV5-5	TRBJ1-2	CASSLEETGYYGYTF
TRBV29-1	TRBJ2-2	CSVDTGSGTGELFF
TRBV25-1	TRBJ1-2	CASSAPGRANYGYTF
TRBV7-2	TRBJ2-1	CASNPGTPYNEQFF
TRBV7-2	TRBJ2-4	CASSRQPKYIQYF
TRBV28	TRBJ1-5	CASSLLFGNQPQHF
TRBV27	TRBJ2-3	CASTPYSGRTDTQYF
TRBV6-5	TRBJ1-5	CASSYGPLPNQPQHF
TRBV6-6	TRBJ1-1	CASTDQPQGTEAFF
TRBV29-1	TRBJ1-5	CSVALSPAGNQPQHF
TRBV6-5	TRBJ2-7	CASSYGGTAYEQYF
TRBV12-2	TRBJ2-5	CASRSHTGQDKKTQYF
TRBV7-2	TRBJ2-5	CASSPGTTRLETQYF
TRBV9	TRBJ2-2	CASSADPGRVGNTWELFF
TRBV4-1	TRBJ2-7	CASSQREVGDGEQYF
TRBV11-2	TRBJ2-2	CASSLFLANTGELFF
TRBV12-3/TRBV12-4	TRBJ2-2	CASSLGPKGQSDTGELFF
TRBV4-3	TRBJ2-7	CASSQPGQGAYEQYF
TRBV4-1	TRBJ2-7	CASSQDGGLAPSYEQYF